A single sample is the source of the 30 T cell receptor beta chains below, sequenced in a study of tumor-infiltrating lymphocytes in primary liver carcinoma. Starting material of around 490 ng total RNA yielded TCR beta cDNA via a constant-region primer. For TCR beta, libraries were produced by three nested multiplex PCR rounds using slightly modified ARM-PCR. Use of TRBV1-TRBV30 forward primers with a C-beta reverse primer characterized the first two PCR rounds, which lasted 10 cycles each. TCRdb re-called the multiplex PCR reads through MiXCR, storing one row per CDR3 protein. The data contain more than 85,000 distinct CDR3 sequences, about four fifths of them seen just once; the ten biggest clones take up approximately 20%. Unsorted bulk tissue (20-30 mg) underwent RNA and DNA co-extraction. Material: liver tumor tissue from sampling region 3. Noted subset: tumor region T3, left-lateral pole. These receptors originate from a man aged 40-55 years with primary liver carcinoma and hepatitis B virus infection.

To note about this clonotype: Since the CDR3 does not end with the conserved phenylalanine or tryptophan, this likely comes from a read error. The limits of the CDR3 on the DNA are not certain, so only TCRdb's listed CDR3 is given. V and J are TRBV12-3 or TRBV12-4 and TRBJ2-1; the table's TRBD2 call for D was not verified on the DNA. Ends included, the CDR3 has 11 residues. The CDR3 region is CAISHATSNLL.

V gene TRBV12-3 or TRBV12-4 combines with J gene TRBJ1-1; TRBD1 is a possible D gene (5 bases). Deletions cut 4 bases from V and 4 bases from J, with 13 bases between. This CDR3 has 14 amino acids. The CDR3 loop is CASSSPRASTEAFF. The CDR3 DNA reads TGTGCCAGCAGTTCCCCCAGGGCAAGCACTGAAGCTTTCTTT.

Points on this clonotype: The junction departs from germline at one end; a sequencing error may be responsible. The rearrangement joins TRBV5-1 to TRBJ2-1; 7 positions match TRBD2. In germline, CDR1 is SGHRS, CDR2 YFSETQ. This CDR3 spans 18 amino acids. The DNA of the CDR3 is TGCGCCAGCAGGTTGGGAGTAGCGGGTTGGACGTCCTACAATGAGCAGTTCTTC. Translation gives CASRLGVAGWTSYNEQFF.

For this clonotype: A junction end diverges from the germline sequence, so it may reflect a read error. V and J are TRBV5-4 and TRBJ2-2, with 8 bases lining up with TRBD2. In germline, CDR1 is SGHNT, CDR2 YYREEE (reference sequence). CDR3 length: 15 residues. The CDR3 protein is CARRSTSANTGELFF. The CDR3 DNA reads TGTGCCCGCAGATCGACTAGCGCGAACACCGGGGAGCTGTTCTTT.

V gene TRBV10-3 combines with J gene TRBJ2-1; D remains ambiguous. The CDR3 runs to 15 residues. Trimming left V 5 bases short and J 1 base short, with 12 bases between. Per germline, CDR1 ENHRY and CDR2 SYGVKD. The CDR3 DNA sequence: TGTGCCATCAGTAATCGGCAGCCTTCCTACAATGAGCAGTTCTTC. Its protein is CAISNRQPSYNEQFF.

This clonotype was seen more than once but under ten times. The chain recombines TRBV6-1 with TRBJ1-2; D may be TRBD1 (6 bases). Germline V gene sequence: CDR1 MNHNS, CDR2 SASEGT. The CDR3 is made up of 14 amino acids. V lost 3 bases to trimming and J lost 10 bases, with 18 bases between them. CDR3 loop: CASSEAPGARDYTF. In nucleotides, the CDR3 is TGTGCCAGCAGTGAGGCGCCGGGGGCACGTGACTACACCTTC.

Points on this clonotype: Mismatch with germline at one junction end may stem from a read error. The chain combines TRBV6-1 with TRBJ2-1; 11 bases fit TRBD2. CDR1 is MNHNS, CDR2 SASEGT, per germline. The CDR3 length is 18 residues. The CDR3 coding sequence is TGTGTCAGCAGTGAAGCCCCGACTAGCGGGGCCTCCTACAATGAGCAGTTCTTC. Amino acids: CVSSEAPTSGASYNEQFF.

To note about this clonotype: At one end the junction does not follow the germline gene, possibly because of a read error. The chain uses TRBV11-2 and TRBJ2-6; D is ambiguous. The CDR3 covers 18 residues. Per the germline V gene, CDR1 is SGHAT and CDR2 is FQNNGV. Here the CDR3 reads CASCLVVRQLTGANVLTF. DNA of the CDR3: TGTGCCAGCTGCTTAGTTGTGCGCCAGCTGACTGGGGCCAACGTCCTGACTTTC.

As concerns this clonotype: One end of the junction varies from germline; a read error may be responsible. The chain employs TRBV30 and TRBJ2-3; TRBD2 might be the D (6 bases). The germline gives CDR1 GTSNPN, CDR2 SVGIG (reference sequence). The CDR3 contains 14 residues. CDR3 DNA: TGTGTCTCCGGCCTCATGGGAGGCACAGATACACAGTATTTT. As protein: CVSGLMGGTDTQYF.

In regard to this clonotype: One junction end does not reproduce the germline sequence, and a read error may be involved. This chain joins TRBV30 and TRBJ2-7; possibly TRBD2 for D (6 bases). This CDR3 region has 13 residues. The germline gives CDR1 GTSNPN, CDR2 SVGIG (reference sequence). CDR3 region: CVWSREDSYEQYF. DNA of the CDR3: TGCGTCTGGAGTAGGGAGGACTCCTACGAGCAGTATTTC. Filled out from reference TRBV30 and TRBJ2-7, the complete variable domain reads SQTIHQWPATLVQPVGSPLSLECTVEGTSNPNLYWYRQAAGRGLQLLFYSVGIGQISSEVPQNLSASRPQDRQFILSSKKLLLSDSGFYLCVWSREDSYEQYFGPGTRLTVT.

Of note for this clonotype: One junction end disagrees with the germline gene, perhaps due to a read error. The chain links TRBV4-1 to TRBJ1-1, with 7 bases that match TRBD1. The germline V gene encodes CDR1 MGHRA and CDR2 YSYEKL. This CDR3 has 15 residues. In DNA form, the CDR3 reads TGTGCCAGCAGCCGCCCGGACAGGTTGAGCACTGAGGCTTTCTTT. This encodes CASSRPDRLSTEAFF.

Notes on this clonotype: The germline gene is not matched at one end of the junction; a read error may be the cause. The chain links TRBV4-1 to TRBJ1-2, with D unclear. Germline V gene lookup returns CDR1 MGHRA and CDR2 YSYEKL. There are 20 residues in the CDR3. CDR3 DNA: TGCGCCAGCAGCCAAGAGGGGTACCCCCCCACTGCCCAACCTACCTATGACTACACCTTC. This encodes CASSQEGYPPTAQPTYDYTF.

The sample holds a few counts of this clonotype. With a much larger clone just one base away, this may be a read error. The genes are TRBV28 and TRBJ1-4; TRBD1 aligns across 10 bases. The germline V gene encodes CDR1 MDHEN and CDR2 SYDVKM. The CDR3 sequence is 14 residues long. The CDR3 DNA reads TGTGTCAGCAGTACCCCGGGACAGGGGGAAAAACTGTTTTTT. Encoded protein: CVSSTPGQGEKLFF.

The table lists this clonotype with many counts. V and J are TRBV6-5 and TRBJ1-3; 8 bases are a match to TRBD1. Germline-derived CDR1 and CDR2 are MNHEY and SVGAGI. The CDR3 contains 18 residues. V shed 5 bases and J 2 bases; nucleotides not matched to a gene: 14. This CDR3 reads CASSHGPRTGIAGNTIYF. For the CDR3, the DNA is TGTGCCAGCAGTCACGGTCCGAGGACAGGGATCGCTGGAAACACCATATATTTT.

The chain couples TRBV29-1 to TRBJ2-6; 13 bases are shared with TRBD2. The V gene's germline CDR1 is SQVTM and CDR2 ANQGSEA. The CDR3 spans 18 residues. V lost 4 bases to trimming and J lost 0 bases; unmatched junction nucleotides: 6. The CDR3 spells CSVGGTSGKLSGANVLTF. The CDR3 region has the DNA TGCAGCGTTGGAGGGACTAGCGGGAAGCTCTCTGGGGCCAACGTCCTGACTTTC.

As to this clonotype: One junction end does not reproduce the germline sequence, and a read error may be involved. CDR3 DNA: TGTGCCAGCGGTGGATACAGGGGTCCTACCTCTGGGGCCGACGTCCTGACTTTC. Translated: CASGGYRGPTSGADVLTF. The J gene is TRBJ2-6, the V gene TRBV6-1, with TRBD1 identical over 7 bases. Per the germline V gene, CDR1 is MNHNS and CDR2 is SASEGT. The CDR3 consists of 18 residues.

This clonotype was detected only once. A much larger clone is a single base away; this may be a read error. V usage is TRBV7-2 and J usage is TRBJ2-3; D is unresolved. The V and J ends lost 5 bases and 8 bases respectively, with 11 bases between them. Per the germline V gene, CDR1 is SGHTA and CDR2 is FQGNSA. The CDR3 runs to 12 residues. DNA for the CDR3: TGTGCCAGCAGCGACAACTACGGTACGCAGTATTTT. Protein: CASSDNYGTQYF.

Details on this clonotype: Germline is not matched at one junction end, which may reflect a read error. The J gene is TRBJ1-2, the V gene TRBV6-5; D might be TRBD1 (6 bases). Germline V lookup: CDR1 MNHEY, CDR2 SVGAGI. The CDR3 loop spans 13 amino acids. In nucleotides, the CDR3 is TGTGCCAGCAGCACAGGGTTTGGTTATGGCTACATCTTC. Translation gives CASSTGFGYGYIF.

With respect to this clonotype: The germline gene is not matched at one end of the junction; a read error may be the cause. The chain links TRBV28 to TRBJ2-7; 10 bases fit TRBD2. This CDR3 spans 15 amino acids. CDR1 is MDHEN and CDR2 is SYDVKM in the germline V gene. CDR3 nucleotide sequence: TGTGCCAGCAGCCTAACTAGCGGGATGGCGTACGAGCAATACTTC. Protein sequence: CASSLTSGMAYEQYF.

To note about this clonotype: The junction and the germline gene differ at one end; a read error may be behind it. The chain carries TRBV29-1 and TRBJ2-3; D is possibly TRBD1 or TRBD2 (5 bases each). Germline CDR1 is SQVTM and CDR2 is ANQGSEA. The CDR3 contains 14 residues. As DNA, the CDR3 is TGTAGCGTTGGAGCGAGGGGAGTGGGAGATACGCAGTATTTT. Its protein product is CSVGARGVGDTQYF.

With respect to this clonotype: This could be a read error, since a much larger clone is one nucleotide away. The chain joins TRBV24-1 to TRBJ2-3; no clear D gene. Trimming left V 5 bases short and J 2 bases short, with 7 bases between. CDR3 length: 13 amino acids. Germline V CDR1 and CDR2: KGHDR, SFDVKD. CDR3 sequence: CATSGLYTDTQYF. The CDR3 DNA follows: TGTGCCACCAGTGGTCTATACACAGATACGCAGTATTTT.

Concerning this clonotype itself: The conserved phenylalanine or tryptophan normally closing the CDR3 is absent here, so this likely arose from a read error. The chain joins TRBV10-3 to TRBJ1-5, with D maybe TRBD1 (5 bases). CDR3 length equals 15 residues. Germline V gene sequence: CDR1 ENHRY, CDR2 SYGVKD. CDR3 region: CAVSEGQGRGRPQHL. CDR3 sequence (DNA): TGTGCCGTCAGTGAAGGTCAGGGCAGAGGGCGGCCCCAGCATCTT.

On this clonotype itself: A read error may produce the germline difference seen at one junction end. The CDR3 spells CASSLSSFYEQYF. The CDR3 DNA reads as TGTGCCAGCAGCCTTAGCAGCTTCTACGAGCAGTACTTT. This sequence joins TRBV3-1 and TRBJ2-7; the D is unclear. Germline V gene data show CDR1 as LGHDT and CDR2 as YNNKEL (reference sequence). CDR3 length equals 13 residues.

Regarding this clonotype: A read error may account for a junction end that differs from germline. The V and J genes are TRBV4-2 and TRBJ1-3; 9 nucleotides match TRBD1. The CDR3 loop spans 21 amino acids. Per germline, CDR1 LGHNA and CDR2 YNFKEQ. CDR3 region: CASSQEGLTGGRISLGNTVYF. DNA for the CDR3: TGTGCCAGCAGCCAAGAAGGTTTGACAGGGGGTCGTATTTCCCTTGGAAACACCGTATATTTT.

In this sample, this clonotype turned up once. The chain links TRBV30 to TRBJ2-7; the match to TRBD2 covers 9 bases. Losses at the gene ends were 0 bases for V and 5 bases for J; bases not matched to a gene: 14. CDR1 is GTSNPN, CDR2 SVGIG, per germline (reference sequence). This CDR3 contains 17 residues. DNA for the CDR3: TGTGCCTGGAGTGTGATACACGCGGGGGGGTACTACGACGAGCAGTACTTC. This sequence encodes CAWSVIHAGGYYDEQYF.

A note on this clonotype: The junction does not match germline at one end; this may be a read error. The gene calls are TRBV12-3 or TRBV12-4 and TRBJ2-5, with D possibly TRBD2 on 5 matching bases. CDR3 length: 13 amino acids. CDR3 nucleotide sequence: TGTGCCAGTAGTTTATCCGGGGTGGAGAACCAGTACTTC. Its protein product is CASSLSGVENQYF.

The chain employs TRBV15 and TRBJ2-4; the match to TRBD1 covers 7 bases. V lost 6 bases, J lost 8 bases, and 10 bases stayed unmatched. The CDR3 extends over 14 amino acids. CDR1 is LNHNV, CDR2 YYDKDF, per germline (reference sequence). The chain's CDR3 is CATRGTGARHIQYF. The CDR3 DNA follows: TGTGCCACCAGGGGCACAGGGGCAAGGCACATTCAGTACTTC.

As concerns this clonotype: The conserved phenylalanine or tryptophan is not found at the CDR3 terminus, so this likely reflects a read error. The chain joins TRBV6-1 to TRBJ1-6; maybe TRBD1 (5 bases). The CDR3 loop spans 15 amino acids. Germline V gene data show CDR1 as MNHNS and CDR2 as SASEGT. V was clipped by 8 bases and J by 5 bases, with 16 bases between them. The CDR3 loop is CASGVVQGNNSPLHY. The DNA for the CDR3 is TGTGCCAGCGGTGTAGTCCAGGGAAATAATTCACCCCTCCACTAT.

For this clonotype: In this CDR3 the conserved last residue, phenylalanine or tryptophan, is missing, so a read error is likely. The limits of the CDR3 on the DNA are not certain, so only TCRdb's listed CDR3 is given. The chain employs TRBV6-1 and TRBJ1-5. From its first to its last residue, the CDR3 has 15 amino acids. Germline values: CDR1 MNHNS, CDR2 SASEGT. CDR3 sequence reads: CASSEWGMADQPPHL.

In the case of this clonotype: The junction shows a germline mismatch at one end, possibly a read error. The chain employs TRBV29-1 and TRBJ2-7; 9 positions agree with TRBD1. Germline V gives CDR1 SQVTM, CDR2 ANQGSEA. The length of the CDR3 is 14 residues. CDR3 residues: CSVHVTGGDGEQYF. The CDR3 DNA reads TGCAGCGTACATGTTACAGGGGGCGATGGCGAGCAATACTTC.